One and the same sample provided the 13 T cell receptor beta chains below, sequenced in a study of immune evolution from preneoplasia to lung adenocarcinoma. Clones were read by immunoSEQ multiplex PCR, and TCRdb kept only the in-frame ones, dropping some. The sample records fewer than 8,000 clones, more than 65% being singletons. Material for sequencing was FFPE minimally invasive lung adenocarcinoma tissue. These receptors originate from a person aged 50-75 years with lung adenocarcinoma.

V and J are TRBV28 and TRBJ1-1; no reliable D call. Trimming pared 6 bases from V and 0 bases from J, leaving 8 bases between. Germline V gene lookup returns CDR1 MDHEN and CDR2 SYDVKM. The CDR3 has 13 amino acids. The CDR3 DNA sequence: TGTGCCAGCAGGGAAAGGGTGAACACTGAAGCTTTCTTT. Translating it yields CASRERVNTEAFF. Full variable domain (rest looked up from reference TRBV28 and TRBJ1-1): DVKVTQSSRYLVKRTGEKVFLECVQDMDHENMFWYRQDPGLGLRLIYFSYDVKMKEKGDIPEGYSVSREKKERFSLILESASTNQTSMYLCASRERVNTEAFFGQGTRLTVV.

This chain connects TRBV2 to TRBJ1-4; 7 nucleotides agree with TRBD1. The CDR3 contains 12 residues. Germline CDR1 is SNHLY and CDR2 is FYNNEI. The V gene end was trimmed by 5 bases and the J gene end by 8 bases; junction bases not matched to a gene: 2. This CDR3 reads CASSQDREKLFF. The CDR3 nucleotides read TGTGCCAGCAGTCAGGACAGGGAAAAACTGTTTTTT.

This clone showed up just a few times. CDR3 DNA sequence: TGTGCCAGCAGCTTAGAGGGCGGGGGGAACACCGGGGAGCTGTTTTTT. The encoded protein is CASSLEGGGNTGELFF. The chain has TRBV7-8 and TRBJ2-2; 7 nucleotides align to TRBD2. Germline CDR1 SGHVS, CDR2 FQNEAQ. V lost 1 base to trimming and J lost 1 base; unmatched junction nucleotides: 3. The CDR3 is made up of 16 amino acids.

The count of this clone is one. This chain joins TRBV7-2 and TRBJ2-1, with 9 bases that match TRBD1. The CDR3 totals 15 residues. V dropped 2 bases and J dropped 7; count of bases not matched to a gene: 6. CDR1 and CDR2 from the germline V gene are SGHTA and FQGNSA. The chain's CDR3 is CASSLTAGQGNEQFF. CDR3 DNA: TGTGCCAGCAGCTTAACGGCGGGACAGGGTAATGAGCAGTTCTTC.

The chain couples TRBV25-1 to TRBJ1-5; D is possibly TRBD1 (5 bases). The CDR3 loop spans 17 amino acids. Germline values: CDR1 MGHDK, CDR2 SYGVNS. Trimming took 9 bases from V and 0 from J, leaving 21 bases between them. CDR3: CARGGERLYYSNQPQHF. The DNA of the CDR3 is TGTGCCAGGGGGGGTGAACGACTATACTATAGCAATCAGCCCCAGCATTTT. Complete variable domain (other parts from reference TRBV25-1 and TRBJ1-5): EADIYQTPRYLVIGTGKKITLECSQTMGHDKMYWYQQDPGMELHLIHYSYGVNSTEKGDLSSESTVSRIRTEHFPLTLESARPSHTSQYLCARGGERLYYSNQPQHFGDGTRLSIL.

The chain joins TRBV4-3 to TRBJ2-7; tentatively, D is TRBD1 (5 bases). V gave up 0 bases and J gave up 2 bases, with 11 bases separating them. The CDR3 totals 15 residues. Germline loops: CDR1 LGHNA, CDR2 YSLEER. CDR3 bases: TGCGCCAGCAGCCAAGATTCCCCAGGGCCCTACGAGCAGTACTTC. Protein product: CASSQDSPGPYEQYF.

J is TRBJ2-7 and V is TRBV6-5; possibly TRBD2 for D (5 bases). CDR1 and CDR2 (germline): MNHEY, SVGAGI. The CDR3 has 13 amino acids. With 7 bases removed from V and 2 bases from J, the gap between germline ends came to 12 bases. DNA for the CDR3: TGTGCCAGCAAAGGACTCTCAACCTACGAGCAGTACTTC. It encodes CASKGLSTYEQYF.

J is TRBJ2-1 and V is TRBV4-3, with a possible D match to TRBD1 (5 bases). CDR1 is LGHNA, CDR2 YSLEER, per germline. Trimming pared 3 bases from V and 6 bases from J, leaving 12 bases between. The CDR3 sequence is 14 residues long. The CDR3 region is CASSHTGRGNEQFF. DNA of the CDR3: TGCGCCAGCAGCCACACAGGTAGAGGCAATGAGCAGTTCTTC.

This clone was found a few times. The CDR3 sequence is CSAGDGYTF. As DNA, the CDR3 is TGCAGTGCGGGGGACGGCTACACCTTC. This chain links TRBV20-1 with TRBJ1-2, with D possibly matching TRBD1 (5 bases). The V gene lost 6 bases and the J gene lost 8 bases, with 7 bases spanning the gap. Looked up from germline, CDR1 is DFQATT and CDR2 is SNEGSKA (reference sequence). The CDR3 length is 9 residues.

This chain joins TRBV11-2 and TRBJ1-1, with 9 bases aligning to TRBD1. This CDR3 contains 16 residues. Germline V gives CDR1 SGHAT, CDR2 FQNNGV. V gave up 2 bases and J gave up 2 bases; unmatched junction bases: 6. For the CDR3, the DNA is TGTGCCAGCAGCTTAATGACAGGGGGAGGAAACACTGAAGCTTTCTTT. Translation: CASSLMTGGGNTEAFF.

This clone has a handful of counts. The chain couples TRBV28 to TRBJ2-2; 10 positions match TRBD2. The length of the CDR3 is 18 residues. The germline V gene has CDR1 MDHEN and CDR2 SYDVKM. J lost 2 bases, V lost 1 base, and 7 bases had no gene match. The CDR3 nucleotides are TGTGCCAGCAGTTTATTACCTAGCGGGGGCCAAAACACCGGGGAGCTGTTTTTT. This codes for CASSLLPSGGQNTGELFF.

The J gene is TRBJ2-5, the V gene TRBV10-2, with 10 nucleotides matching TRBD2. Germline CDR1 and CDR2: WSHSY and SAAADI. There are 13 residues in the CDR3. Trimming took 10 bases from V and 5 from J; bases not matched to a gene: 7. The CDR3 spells CATSLAGRETQYF. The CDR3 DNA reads TGCGCCACCTCACTAGCGGGGAGGGAGACCCAGTACTTC.

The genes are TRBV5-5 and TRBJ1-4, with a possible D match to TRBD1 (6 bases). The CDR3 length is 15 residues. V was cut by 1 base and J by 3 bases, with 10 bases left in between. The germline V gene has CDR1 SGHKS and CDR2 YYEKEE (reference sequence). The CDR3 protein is CASSLWSGANEKLFF. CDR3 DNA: TGTGCCAGCAGCTTGTGGTCAGGGGCTAATGAAAAACTGTTTTTT.